This passage covers 24 T cell receptor beta chains from one sample sequenced in a study of cytomegalovirus exposure and HLA in healthy donors. This PCR relied on a set of 60 Vbeta primers and 13 Jbeta primers. Profiled with immunoSEQ multiplex PCR; TCRdb holds only in-frame clones, not every one. The data contain 80,000 to 100,000 clones, around 68% of them singletons. The source material was PBMCs. Every receptor here comes from a man aged 50 to 60 in good health and CMV-seronegative.

The chain recombines TRBV4-1 with TRBJ1-4; D not resolved. CDR3 length: 14 amino acids. Trimming left V 0 bases short and J 3 bases short, with 5 bases between. The V gene's germline CDR1 is MGHRA and CDR2 YSYEKL. CDR3 protein: CASSQDTPNEKLFF. The CDR3 nucleotides read TGCGCCAGCAGCCAAGACACTCCTAATGAAAAACTGTTTTTT.

V is TRBV27 and J is TRBJ2-1; 7 nucleotides line up with TRBD2. The length of the CDR3 is 14 residues. Trimming took 0 bases from V and 6 from J; bases not matched to a gene: 2. Germline CDR1 is MNHEY and CDR2 is SMNVEV (reference sequence). CDR3 amino acids: CASSLSGGGNEQFF. Written as DNA, the CDR3 is TGTGCCAGCAGTTTATCTGGGGGGGGCAATGAGCAGTTCTTC.

This clone has a single count. This chain joins TRBV5-1 and TRBJ1-4; D is possibly TRBD1 (5 bases). Germline-derived CDR1 and CDR2 are SGHRS and YFSETQ. The V end lost 4 bases, the J end lost 0 bases, and 16 bases lay between the germline ends. The CDR3 has 17 amino acids. The CDR3 spells CASSPGAGDATNEKLFF. CDR3 in DNA: TGCGCCAGCAGCCCCGGGGCGGGGGACGCAACTAATGAAAAACTGTTTTTT.

This clone was seen a handful of times. This chain connects TRBV18 to TRBJ1-5; unclear D gene. The germline V and J ends were trimmed by 5 bases and 6 bases, with 11 bases remaining between them. The CDR3 is made up of 13 amino acids. The germline V gene has CDR1 KGHSH and CDR2 LQKENI. CDR3 nucleotide sequence: TGTGCCAGCTCAGCCGAGGGTGCTCAGCCCCAGCATTTT. This sequence encodes CASSAEGAQPQHF.

This clone was seen a few times. This sequence joins TRBV11-2 and TRBJ1-1; perhaps TRBD1 as D (6 bases). The CDR3 runs 16 residues. Deletions cut 5 bases from V and 5 bases from J, with 21 bases between. CDR1 and CDR2 (germline): SGHAT, FQNNGV. The CDR3 here is CASSPALRGAQTEAFF. In DNA, the CDR3 is TGTGCCAGCAGCCCTGCCTTACGGGGGGCGCAGACTGAAGCTTTCTTT.

V is TRBV25-1 and J is TRBJ1-3, with D perhaps TRBD1 (5 bases). Germline-derived CDR1 and CDR2 are MGHDK and SYGVNS. V lost 7 bases, J lost 3 bases, and 13 bases lay in between. The CDR3 covers 14 residues. CDR3 loop: CASTKGKDGNTIYF. The CDR3 bases are TGTGCCAGCACGAAGGGGAAAGATGGAAACACCATATATTTT. Full variable domain (missing parts from reference TRBV25-1 and TRBJ1-3): EADIYQTPRYLVIGTGKKITLECSQTMGHDKMYWYQQDPGMELHLIHYSYGVNSTEKGDLSSESTVSRIRTEHFPLTLESARPSHTSQYLCASTKGKDGNTIYFGEGSWLTVV.

The chain joins TRBV7-9 to TRBJ2-7; 8 positions match TRBD1. V was pared by 1 base and J by 0 bases, with 2 bases of the junction left unmatched. Germline values: CDR1 SEHNR, CDR2 FQNEAQ (reference sequence). The CDR3 has 15 amino acids. The DNA for the CDR3 is TGTGCCAGCAGCTTAGTCACAGGGGGCTCCTACGAGCAGTACTTC. Protein sequence: CASSLVTGGSYEQYF.

This clone was seen just once. This chain joins TRBV14 and TRBJ2-2; 12 positions agree with TRBD2. The V gene end was trimmed by 2 bases and the J gene end by 7 bases; junction bases not matched to a gene: 5. The CDR3 runs to 16 residues. Germline V gene lookup returns CDR1 SGHDN and CDR2 FVKESK. The CDR3 nucleotides read TGTGCCAGCAGCCAAAGGACTAGCGGGGTTCACGGGGAGCTGTTTTTT. This codes for CASSQRTSGVHGELFF. The full variable domain, in which reference TRBV14 and TRBJ2-2 provide the parts outside the CDR3, is EAGVTQFPSHSVIEKGQTVTLRCDPISGHDNLYWYRRVMGKEIKFLLHFVKESKQDESGMPNNRFLAERTGGTYSTLKVQPAELEDSGVYFCASSQRTSGVHGELFFGEGSRLTVL.

On this clone: Within the sample, other DNA sequences also encode this same CDR3. This sequence joins TRBV27 and TRBJ1-6; unclear D gene. V lost 4 bases and J 8 bases, leaving 12 bases between the germline ends. Germline CDR1 MNHEY, CDR2 SMNVEV (reference sequence). The CDR3 consists of 14 residues. This chain's CDR3 is CASSSLQVYSPLHF. The CDR3 bases are TGTGCCAGCAGTTCGTTGCAGGTTTATTCACCCCTCCACTTT.

Note on this clone: Given the absence of the conserved phenylalanine or tryptophan at the CDR3 end, a read error is likely. This CDR3 reads CASIADRTGGGRGGYTL. The CDR3 coding sequence is TGTGCCAGCATCGCAGACCGAACGGGGGGCGGACGGGGTGGCTACACCCTC. The chain recombines TRBV2 with TRBJ1-2, with D perhaps TRBD1 (6 bases). V lost 7 bases and J 7 bases, leaving 28 bases between the germline ends. Germline V gene sequence: CDR1 SNHLY, CDR2 FYNNEI. The CDR3 is made up of 17 amino acids.

This rearrangement joins TRBV10-3 to TRBJ1-3, with D maybe TRBD1 (6 bases). In germline, CDR1 is ENHRY, CDR2 SYGVKD. V lost 6 bases and J 2 bases, leaving 11 bases between the germline ends. The CDR3 is 14 amino acids. The CDR3 reads CAISRGQPGNTIYF. The CDR3, as DNA: TGTGCCATCAGCCGCGGACAGCCTGGAAACACCATATATTTT.

V and J are TRBV7-6 and TRBJ2-1, with 9 bases aligning to TRBD2. V gave up 5 bases and J gave up 10 bases; unmatched junction bases: 9. Per germline, CDR1 SGHVS and CDR2 FNYEAQ. CDR3 length: 14 residues. The CDR3 spells CASSLPGLASEQFF. The CDR3 DNA reads as TGTGCCAGCAGCCTCCCGGGACTAGCATCCGAGCAGTTCTTC.

As to this clone: The sample has other DNA sequences that encode this CDR3 too. The J gene is TRBJ2-7, the V gene TRBV29-1; 11 positions agree with TRBD1. Trimming removed 7 bases from V and 6 bases from J; junction bases left unmatched: 8. Germline assignment: CDR1 SQVTM and CDR2 ANQGSEA. This CDR3 is 13 amino acids long. The CDR3: CSGGTGTGGEQYF. The CDR3 DNA is TGCAGCGGAGGGACCGGGACAGGGGGCGAGCAGTACTTC.

V gene TRBV6-1 combines with J gene TRBJ2-5; D may be TRBD1 (5 bases). Germline V gene data show CDR1 as MNHNS and CDR2 as SASEGT. This CDR3 region has 15 residues. Trimming pared 2 bases from V and 4 bases from J, leaving 14 bases between. The CDR3 nucleotides read TGTGCCAGCAGTGAACGGGCTGGGCAGGGAGAGACCCAGTACTTC. Its translation: CASSERAGQGETQYF.

Here the CDR3 reads CASSPQVAGGTEQYF. CDR3 bases: TGTGCCAGCAGCCCCCAAGTAGCGGGAGGTACCGAGCAGTACTTC. The gene calls are TRBV9 and TRBJ2-7; 10 bases are a match to TRBD2. CDR3 length: 15 amino acids. Germline CDR1 and CDR2: SGDLS and YYNGEE. The V and J ends lost 4 bases and 6 bases, in that order; junction bases with no gene match: 10.

This clone appeared a few times. This sequence joins TRBV29-1 and TRBJ2-3, with no clear D. The CDR3 sequence is 18 residues long. Trimming pared 1 base from V and 0 bases from J, leaving 20 bases between. Germline V lookup: CDR1 SQVTM, CDR2 ANQGSEA. CDR3 coding DNA: TGCAGCGTTGAAGGAAAAATCGACTCCCTATCTAGCACAGATACGCAGTATTTT. Translating it yields CSVEGKIDSLSSTDTQYF.

The chain combines TRBV7-7 with TRBJ2-5, with no clear D. Looked up from germline, CDR1 is SSHAT and CDR2 is FNYEAQ (reference sequence). The CDR3 covers 12 residues. CDR3 amino acids: CASPHGRETQYF. The CDR3 bases are TGTGCTAGCCCCCATGGGCGAGAGACCCAGTACTTC.

This rearrangement joins TRBV11-2 to TRBJ2-2, with D unclear. V was trimmed by 0 bases and J by 9 bases, leaving 11 bases between them. Per the germline V gene, CDR1 is SGHAT and CDR2 is FQNNGV. This CDR3 is 14 amino acids long. CDR3 residues: CASSLEGRTRELFF. In DNA, the CDR3 is TGTGCCAGCAGCTTAGAGGGCCGAACCAGGGAGCTGTTTTTT.

The chain couples TRBV6-5 to TRBJ2-1, with TRBD1 as a possible D gene (5 bases). Per the germline V gene, CDR1 is MNHEY and CDR2 is SVGAGI. V gave up 0 bases and J gave up 9 bases, with 9 bases separating them. The CDR3 has 13 residues. CDR3 sequence (DNA): TGTGCCAGCAGTTACTCTCAGGGTATTGAGCAGTTCTTC. Its translation is CASSYSQGIEQFF.

This chain connects TRBV28 to TRBJ2-7, with D perhaps matching TRBD1 (6 bases). Germline V lookup: CDR1 MDHEN, CDR2 SYDVKM. The CDR3 contains 14 residues. Trimming removed 5 bases from V and 5 bases from J, with 16 bases in between. For the CDR3, the DNA is TGTGCCAGCAGTCTAACTCAGGGGTCGGACGAGCAGTACTTC. Protein sequence: CASSLTQGSDEQYF.

V and J are TRBV5-6 and TRBJ2-7; the match to TRBD1 covers 9 bases. J gave up 5 bases and V 3 bases, and 6 bases lay outside the gene matches. CDR1 is SGHDT and CDR2 is YYEEEE in the germline V gene. This CDR3 spans 14 amino acids. CDR3: CASSSGQGTHEQYF. In DNA, the CDR3 is TGTGCCAGCAGCTCGGGACAGGGAACCCACGAGCAGTACTTC.

The chain joins TRBV6-5 to TRBJ2-7, with D possibly matching TRBD2 (6 bases). This CDR3 is 15 amino acids long. The V end lost 2 bases, the J end lost 3 bases, and 14 bases lay between the germline ends. Germline CDR1 is MNHEY and CDR2 is SVGAGI. In DNA form, the CDR3 reads TGTGCCAGCAGTTACCCGGGAGCCGCGGGCTACGAGCAGTACTTC. Amino acid sequence: CASSYPGAAGYEQYF.

V is TRBV6-1 and J is TRBJ1-1, with TRBD1 as a possible D gene (6 bases). The CDR3 is 14 amino acids. V was cut by 4 bases and J by 3 bases, with 12 bases left in between. Germline V gene lookup returns CDR1 MNHNS and CDR2 SASEGT. CDR3 coding DNA: TGTGCCAGCAGTGGGGCGGGGGCCCACACTGAAGCTTTCTTT. Protein sequence: CASSGAGAHTEAFF.

The V call is TRBV28, the J call TRBJ2-7; D is ambiguous. This CDR3 spans 11 amino acids. V dropped 3 bases and J dropped 3 bases, with 3 bases sitting between them. Germline V gene lookup returns CDR1 MDHEN and CDR2 SYDVKM. CDR3 in DNA: TGTGCCAGCAGTTTTTACTACGAGCAGTACTTC. Its protein is CASSFYYEQYF.